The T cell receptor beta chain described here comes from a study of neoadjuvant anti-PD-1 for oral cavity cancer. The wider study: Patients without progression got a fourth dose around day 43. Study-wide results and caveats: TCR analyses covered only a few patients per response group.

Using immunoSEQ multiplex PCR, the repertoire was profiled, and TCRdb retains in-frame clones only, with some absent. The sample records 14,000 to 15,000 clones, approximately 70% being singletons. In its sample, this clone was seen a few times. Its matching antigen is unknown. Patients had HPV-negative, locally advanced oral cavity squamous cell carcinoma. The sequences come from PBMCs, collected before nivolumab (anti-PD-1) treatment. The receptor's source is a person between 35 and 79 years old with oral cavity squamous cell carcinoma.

The CDR3 nucleotides are TGTGCCAGTATCTCACAAAAAAACACTGAAGCTTTCTTT. Translating gives CASISQKNTEAFF. V usage is TRBV19 and J usage is TRBJ1-1; D gene ambiguous. V was clipped by 7 bases and J by 2 bases, with 11 bases between them. The length of the CDR3 is 13 residues. Looked up from germline, CDR1 is LNHDA and CDR2 is SQIVND (reference sequence).